The 2 T cell receptor beta chains given below trace back to one sample, sequenced in a study of early T cells in non-severe SARS-CoV-2 infection. TCRdb fed the 5' RACE reads into MiXCR, producing one record per CDR3 protein. The sample has around 64,000 distinct CDR3 sequences; roughly 12% are singletons. Sequencing was performed on whole blood, taken at baseline. These TCRs come from an adult who was a healthcare worker with PCR-confirmed SARS-CoV-2 infection or an uninfected control (not recorded which).

This clonotype was picked up many times. V usage is TRBV9 and J usage is TRBJ2-7; D is uncertain. In germline, CDR1 is SGDLS, CDR2 YYNGEE. V lost 4 bases, J lost 2 bases, and 16 bases lay in between. The CDR3 runs to 15 residues. CDR3 residues: CASSSSDTAPYEQYF. DNA of the CDR3: TGTGCCAGCAGCTCGTCAGATACAGCACCCTACGAGCAGTACTTC.

V gene TRBV12-3 or TRBV12-4 combines with J gene TRBJ1-2; TRBD1 might be the D (5 bases). Between the trimmed V and J ends, which lost 2 bases and 8 bases, there was a span of 12 bases. This CDR3 contains 13 residues. The CDR3 bases are TGTGCCAGCAGTTTATCCCCAGGGAAAGGCTACACCTTC. Translation: CASSLSPGKGYTF.